One and the same sample provided the 8 T cell receptor beta chains below, sequenced in a study of monozygotic twins with inflammatory bowel disease. With the 5' RACE reads reprocessed, TCRdb shows one record per CDR3 protein and no DNA. The sample table sets out approximately 400,000 distinct CDR3 sequences. The sequenced sample was blood. The receptors originated from a human donor with ulcerative colitis or Crohn's disease, or a healthy co-twin of an affected twin (not recorded which).

The rearrangement joins TRBV5-1 to TRBJ1-1; the TCRdb D gene call, TRBD1, has no DNA to confirm it. The CDR3 length is 18 residues. CDR1 is SGHRS, CDR2 YFSETQ, per germline. Here the CDR3 reads CASSLLGWGDGLNTEAFF.

The rearrangement uses TRBV5-1 and TRBJ2-7; TCRdb selects TRBD2, and the lack of DNA leaves this call unchecked. The CDR3 has 17 residues. CDR1 SGHRS and CDR2 YFSETQ come from the germline V gene. The CDR3 protein is CASSLPVGLAGVQRQYF.

The chain links TRBV9 to TRBJ2-7; TCRdb's D call, TRBD2, is unchecked because there is no DNA. Germline values: CDR1 SGDLS, CDR2 YYNGEE. The CDR3 spans 16 residues. Here the CDR3 reads CASSVGTSGSGGEQYF.

V is TRBV6-1 and J is TRBJ2-3; TCRdb picks TRBD2, but there is no DNA to check that call. CDR1 is MNHNS and CDR2 is SASEGT in the germline V gene. The CDR3 extends over 14 amino acids. CDR3 residues: CASRAGGIADTQYF.

The chain has TRBV24-1 and TRBJ1-5. The CDR3 runs 14 residues. Germline loops: CDR1 KGHDR, CDR2 SFDVKD. The CDR3: CATSDGVMDQPQHF.

The chain couples TRBV7-2 to TRBJ2-7; the TCRdb D gene call, TRBD2, has no DNA to confirm it. This CDR3 has 13 residues. CDR1 SGHTA and CDR2 FQGNSA come from the germline V gene. This CDR3 reads CASGTLSSYEQYF.

This chain joins TRBV12-3 or TRBV12-4 and TRBJ2-2; the D call from TCRdb, TRBD2, cannot be confirmed without DNA. The CDR3 spans 15 residues. The CDR3 spells CASSLLAGPTGELFF.

The chain is built from TRBV10-3 and TRBJ1-4. This CDR3 has 14 residues. Germline CDR1 is ENHRY and CDR2 is SYGVKD. Here the CDR3 reads CAIRPGPEDEKLFF.